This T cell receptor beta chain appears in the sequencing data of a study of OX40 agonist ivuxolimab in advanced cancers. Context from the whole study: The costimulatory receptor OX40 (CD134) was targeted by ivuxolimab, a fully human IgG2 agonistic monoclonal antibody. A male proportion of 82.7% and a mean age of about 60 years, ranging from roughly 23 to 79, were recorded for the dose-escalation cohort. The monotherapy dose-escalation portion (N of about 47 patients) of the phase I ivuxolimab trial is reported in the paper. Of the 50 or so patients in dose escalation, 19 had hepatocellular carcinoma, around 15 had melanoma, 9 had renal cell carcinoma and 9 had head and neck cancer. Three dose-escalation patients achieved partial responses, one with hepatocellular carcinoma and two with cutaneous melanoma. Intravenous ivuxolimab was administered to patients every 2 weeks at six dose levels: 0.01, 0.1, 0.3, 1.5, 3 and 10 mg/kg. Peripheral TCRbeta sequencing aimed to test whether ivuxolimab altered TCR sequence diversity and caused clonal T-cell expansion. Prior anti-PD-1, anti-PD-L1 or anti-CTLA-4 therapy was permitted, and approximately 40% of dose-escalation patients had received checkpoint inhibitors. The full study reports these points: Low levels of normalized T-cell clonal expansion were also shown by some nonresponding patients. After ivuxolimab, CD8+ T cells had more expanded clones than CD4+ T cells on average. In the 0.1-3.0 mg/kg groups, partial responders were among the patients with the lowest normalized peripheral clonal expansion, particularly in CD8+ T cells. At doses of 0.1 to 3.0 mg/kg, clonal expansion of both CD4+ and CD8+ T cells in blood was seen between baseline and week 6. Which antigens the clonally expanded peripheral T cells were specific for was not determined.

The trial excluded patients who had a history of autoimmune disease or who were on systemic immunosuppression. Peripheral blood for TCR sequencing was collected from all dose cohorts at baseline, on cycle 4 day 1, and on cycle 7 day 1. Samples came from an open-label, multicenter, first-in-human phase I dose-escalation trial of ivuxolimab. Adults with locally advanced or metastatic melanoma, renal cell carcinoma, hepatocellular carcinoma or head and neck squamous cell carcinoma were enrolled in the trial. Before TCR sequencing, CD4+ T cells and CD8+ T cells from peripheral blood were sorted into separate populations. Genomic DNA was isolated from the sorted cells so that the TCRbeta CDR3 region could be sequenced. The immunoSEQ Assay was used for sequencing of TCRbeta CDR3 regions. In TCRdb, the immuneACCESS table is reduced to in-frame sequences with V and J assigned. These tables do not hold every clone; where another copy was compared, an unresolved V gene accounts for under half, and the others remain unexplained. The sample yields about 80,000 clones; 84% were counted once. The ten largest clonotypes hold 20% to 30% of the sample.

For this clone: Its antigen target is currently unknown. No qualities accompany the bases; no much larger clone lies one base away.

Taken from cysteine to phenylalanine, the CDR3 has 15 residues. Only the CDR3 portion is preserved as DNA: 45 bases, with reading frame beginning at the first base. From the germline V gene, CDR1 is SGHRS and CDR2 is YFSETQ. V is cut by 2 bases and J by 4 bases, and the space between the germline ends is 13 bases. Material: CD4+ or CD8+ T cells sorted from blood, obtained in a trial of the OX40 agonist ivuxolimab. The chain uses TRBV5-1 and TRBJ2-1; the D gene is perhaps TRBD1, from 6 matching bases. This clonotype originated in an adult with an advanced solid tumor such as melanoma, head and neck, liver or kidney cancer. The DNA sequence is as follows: TGCGCCAGCAGCTTTAGCCAGGGGTCATACAATGAGCAGTTCTTC. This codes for CASSFSQGSYNEQFF.